This TCR beta chain is drawn from a study of blood T cell repertoires in COVID-19. Looking at the study overall: PBMCs, B-cell-depleted T cells, or T cells were the source of the cDNA or gDNA that made up the material.

Original methodology: Estimates of nucleated cell counts were drawn from the amplification of reference gene primers. The repertoire was sequenced with immunoSEQ multiplex PCR; TCRdb's copy has only in-frame clones and lacks some. For V, J and clone size, that table is used; D and trimming come from the DNA. The table shows approximately 210,000 clones, with approximately 81% occurring only once. Trimming took 1 base from V and 12 from J, leaving 19 bases between them. The length of the CDR3 is 14 residues. Germline V lookup: CDR1 SGHRS, CDR2 YFSETQ. The sequenced sample was peripheral blood. The TCR was taken from a human donor in a cohort sampled during active COVID-19. V gene TRBV5-1 combines with J gene TRBJ1-2; possible D gene TRBD1, 6 bases. This chain's CDR3 is CASSLWQQGEGDTF. For the CDR3, the DNA is TGCGCCAGCAGCTTGTGGCAACAGGGTGAAGGGGACACCTTC.